The T cell receptor beta chain under discussion was sequenced for a study of shared clonotypes between healthy human individuals. Study in general: CD4 naive and CD4 memory each took three plates per donor, while CD8 naive took two and CD8 memory one. Study-wide findings and caveats: Memory subsets generally showed lower estimated richness than naive subsets.

This clone was counted a single time. Its matching antigen is unknown. Authors' data handling: ImmunoSEQ only sent back junction sequences with no quality scores, so filtering was done differently. Repertoires were generated with immunoSEQ multiplex PCR, while TCRdb's copy carries only in-frame clones and drops some. That table supplies the V and J calls and clone size; D and trimming were determined from the DNA. The repertoire has 950,000 to 1,100,000 clones, 78% of them found once; the top ten carry 0.5% to 0.65%. The germline V gene has CDR1 SNHLY and CDR2 FYNNEI. Losses at the gene ends were 8 bases for V and 0 bases for J; bases not matched to a gene: 8. CDR3 size: 16 residues.

The chain recombines TRBV2 with TRBJ2-1; 9 bases agree with TRBD1. The sequence came from a man younger than 35 in good health. Some clones in this sample may be carry-over from other donors' samples. Sample: memory CD4+ T cells from PBMCs. Subset here: CD45RA-negative fraction. In DNA form, the CDR3 reads TGTGCCAGCCCAATACGACAGGGGGTCTCCTACAATGAGCAGTTCTTC. Translated: CASPIRQGVSYNEQFF.